These T cell receptor beta chains were read from a single sample in a study of cytomegalovirus exposure and HLA in healthy donors. Clones were read by immunoSEQ multiplex PCR, and TCRdb kept only the in-frame ones, dropping some. The repertoire consists of fewer than 60,000 clones, with 85% to 90% occurring once and the leading ten covering about 15%. Material for sequencing was PBMCs. The origin of the receptors is a young woman in good health and CMV-seronegative. CDR3s leave out the opening cysteine and the closing phenylalanine or tryptophan. A D gene is named only where the DNA matches it firmly.

d_call,v_call,j_call,cdr3_aa
TRBD1,TRBV2,TRBJ1-1,ASRREGQANTEAF
NA,TRBV5-1,TRBJ1-1,ASSLGTGRNEAF
TRBD1,TRBV18,TRBJ1-2,ASSLSARGIEGYT
TRBD1,TRBV27,TRBJ1-2,ASSPTRTGWSGYT
NA,TRBV30,TRBJ2-3,AWSKGGLGDTQY
NA,TRBV5-6,TRBJ1-3,ASSAGIPGNTIY
TRBD2,TRBV5-1,TRBJ2-5,ASSVGTSGKETQY
NA,TRBV13,TRBJ2-3,ASSPFGTDTQY
TRBD2,TRBV19,TRBJ2-1,ASSFGLGMSSYNEQF
TRBD1,TRBV19,TRBJ1-4,ASSSRDRSTNEKLF
TRBD1,TRBV19,TRBJ2-7,ASSSGQTYEQY
NA,TRBV7-9,TRBJ1-6,ASSFSGSSYNSPLH
TRBD2,TRBV7-3,TRBJ2-5,ASSRGGTETQY
TRBD1,TRBV25-1,TRBJ1-1,ASSEPRDRGDEAF
NA,TRBV5-1,TRBJ2-2,ASSSRVEVAGELF
NA,TRBV4-1,TRBJ2-1,ASSQVVRTSSYNEQF
NA,TRBV11-2,TRBJ2-7,ASSSASAYEQY
TRBD1,TRBV19,TRBJ1-5,ASTVGWTGKSNQPQH
TRBD2,TRBV6-1,TRBJ2-3,ASSAGLLRTDTQY
TRBD1,TRBV6-6,TRBJ2-7,ASSYPGTGSEQY
TRBD1,TRBV7-9,TRBJ2-5,ASSRQTGQETQY
TRBD1,TRBV30,TRBJ1-4,AWERSGGGEKLF
TRBD2,TRBV5-1,TRBJ2-5,ASSHRLAGQETQY
TRBD1,TRBV19,TRBJ1-4,ASSLLTGGSEKLF
TRBD2,TRBV5-1,TRBJ2-1,ASSLVPGLAGSYNEQF
NA,TRBV7-8,TRBJ1-1,ASKGGLVDNEAF
NA,TRBV25-1,TRBJ2-1,ASSESPTSNEQF
TRBD2,TRBV5-6,TRBJ2-1,ASSLPGTRPPNEQF
NA,TRBV6-5,TRBJ1-1,ASMREVRTEAF
TRBD1,TRBV6-4,TRBJ1-3,ASSAGQAISGNTIY
NA,TRBV5-1,TRBJ2-2,ASSPTSNSGELF
TRBD1,TRBV7-2,TRBJ1-2,ASSANPGQNYGYT
NA,TRBV7-2,TRBJ1-4,ASSPHRGGRIGEKLF
TRBD2,TRBV28,TRBJ2-3,ASSGDTGGPIDTQY
NA,TRBV6-6,TRBJ2-3,ASIGPGRGTDTQY
TRBD2,TRBV5-1,TRBJ2-3,ASSLASTSGSDTQY
NA,TRBV5-4,TRBJ2-5,ASSLWTPPQETQY
NA,TRBV9,TRBJ2-1,ASSVGSLANYNEQF
TRBD2,TRBV10-2,TRBJ2-1,ASRHGLAGGKYNEQF
NA,TRBV2,TRBJ1-5,ASSGSTSNQPQH
TRBD2,TRBV5-1,TRBJ2-2,ASRGPGGTGELF
NA,TRBV12-5,TRBJ1-1,ASGNMNTEAF
NA,TRBV30,TRBJ1-5,AWSVRGNQPQH
NA,TRBV6-1,TRBJ2-1,ASQTDRYTYNEQF
TRBD1,TRBV5-1,TRBJ1-2,ASSANRGERYT
NA,TRBV19,TRBJ1-5,ASSIMRDQPQH
NA,TRBV13,TRBJ1-4,ASSPEGGDEKLF
NA,TRBV21-1,TRBJ2-1,ASSKNKRLPYNEQF
NA,TRBV28,TRBJ2-4,ASRPNPPGYIQY
NA,TRBV5-8,TRBJ1-1,ASSLGGGRAEAF
NA,TRBV5-1,TRBJ2-6,ASSRTTTVGANVLT